These 18 T cell receptor beta chains originate from one sample sequenced in a study of blood T cell repertoires in COVID-19. TCRdb's table, derived via immunoSEQ multiplex PCR, lists solely in-frame clones and lacks some. The sample has over 85,000 clones, more than 70% seen once. The specimen sequenced was peripheral blood. These receptors came from a human donor with acute or convalescent COVID-19. The donor label of this sample is uncertain.

This clone occurred once. The chain uses TRBV7-9 and TRBJ1-3; D remains ambiguous. The V gene lost 6 bases and the J gene lost 3 bases, with 6 bases spanning the gap. The CDR3 is 12 residues long. Germline CDR1 and CDR2: SEHNR and FQNEAQ (reference sequence). The CDR3 nucleotides read TGTGCCAGCAGTACAGATGGAAACACCATATATTTT. Translating it yields CASSTDGNTIYF.

V usage is TRBV2 and J usage is TRBJ1-5; D is possibly TRBD1 (6 bases). The CDR3 runs to 15 residues. The V end was cut by 7 bases, the J end by 0 bases, with 13 bases between. Germline CDR1 reads SNHLY; CDR2 reads FYNNEI. As DNA, the CDR3 is TGTGCCAGCATCCAAGGGGGTGATAGCAATCAGCCCCAGCATTTT. Translation gives CASIQGGDSNQPQHF. Looking up the rest from reference TRBV2 and TRBJ1-5 gives the full variable domain: EPEVTQTPSHQVTQMGQEVILRCVPISNHLYFYWYRQILGQKVEFLVSFYNNEISEKSEIFDDQFSVERPDGSNFTLKIRSTKLEDSAMYFCASIQGGDSNQPQHFGDGTRLSIL.

The rearrangement joins TRBV6-5 to TRBJ1-1; D remains ambiguous. The CDR3 covers 15 residues. V lost 0 bases to trimming and J lost 0 bases, with 8 bases between them. The germline CDR1 and CDR2 sequences are MNHEY and SVGAGI. CDR3: CASSYSYRLNTEAFF. Written as DNA, the CDR3 is TGTGCCAGCAGTTACTCGTACAGATTGAACACTGAAGCTTTCTTT.

The chain employs TRBV10-3 and TRBJ2-7; D is perhaps TRBD1 (6 bases). V shed 0 bases and J shed 8 bases, with 8 bases lying between them. CDR3 length equals 12 residues. Per the germline V gene, CDR1 is ENHRY and CDR2 is SYGVKD. CDR3 DNA: TGTGCCATCAGTGAGTCGGGACACCAGCAGTACTTC. Protein product: CAISESGHQQYF.

This clone was detected only once. The chain couples TRBV5-1 to TRBJ2-1, with a tentative D call TRBD1 (6 bases). Trimming shortened V by 4 bases and J by 1 base, and 15 bases separated the two germline ends. The germline CDR1 and CDR2 sequences are SGHRS and YFSETQ. This CDR3 contains 16 residues. The CDR3 sequence: CASSPNRDRSYNEQFF. The CDR3 nucleotides are TGCGCCAGCAGCCCCAACAGGGACCGTTCCTACAATGAGCAGTTCTTC.

The chain links TRBV6-5 to TRBJ1-2; the D gene is possibly TRBD1 (5 bases). CDR1 is MNHEY, CDR2 SVGAGI, per germline. The CDR3 contains 13 residues. V lost 8 bases and J 1 base, leaving 11 bases between the germline ends. The CDR3 here is CASGGQNNYGYTF. DNA of the CDR3: TGTGCCAGCGGCGGACAAAATAACTATGGCTACACCTTC.

J is TRBJ2-7 and V is TRBV6-2 or TRBV6-3, with D perhaps TRBD2 (6 bases). CDR3 length: 15 amino acids. CDR1 MNHEY and CDR2 SVGEGT come from the germline V gene. Trimming took off 2 bases at V and 3 bases at J, with 14 bases between the two ends. CDR3 residues: CASSYGSGDYYEQYF. The CDR3 nucleotides are TGTGCCAGCAGTTACGGTAGCGGAGACTACTACGAGCAGTACTTC.

The rearrangement links TRBV27 to TRBJ2-6; D not certain. The CDR3 runs to 14 residues. Trimming took 6 bases from V and 0 from J, leaving 6 bases between them. The germline gives CDR1 MNHEY, CDR2 SMNVEV (reference sequence). The CDR3 coding sequence is TGTGCCAGCAGCTTACTCTCTGGGGCCAACGTCCTGACTTTC. This codes for CASSLLSGANVLTF.

The chain links TRBV5-1 to TRBJ2-2; TRBD1 matches 10 bases. Per germline, CDR1 SGHRS and CDR2 YFSETQ. There are 17 residues in the CDR3. The junction had 5 bases not matched to a gene; V was cut back by 0 bases and J by 3 bases. The CDR3 bases are TGCGCCAGCAGCTTGGCCAAAGGACAGGGGGACACCGGGGAGCTGTTTTTT. Its translation: CASSLAKGQGDTGELFF. The full variable domain, completed using reference TRBV5-1 and TRBJ2-2, is KAGVTQTPRYLIKTRGQQVTLSCSPISGHRSVSWYQQTPGQGLQFLFEYFSETQRNKGNFPGRFSGRQFSNSRSEMNVSTLELGDSALYLCASSLAKGQGDTGELFFGEGSRLTVL.

The chain couples TRBV29-1 to TRBJ2-3; 9 nucleotides match TRBD1. The CDR3 sequence is 16 residues long. Germline V gene data show CDR1 as SQVTM and CDR2 as ANQGSEA. V lost 5 bases and J lost 4; bases outside the gene matches: 13. The CDR3: CSVKPTGGANSDTQYF. The CDR3 nucleotides read TGCAGCGTTAAACCCACAGGGGGCGCAAACTCAGATACGCAGTATTTT.

The rearrangement uses TRBV5-1 and TRBJ2-2; the D gene is possibly TRBD1 (7 bases). Germline V gene data show CDR1 as SGHRS and CDR2 as YFSETQ. With 6 bases removed from V and 5 bases from J, the gap between germline ends came to 26 bases. The CDR3 covers 18 residues. CDR3 nucleotides: TGCGCCAGCACCTATGGCCAATACCTACAGGGGAGGACCGGGGAGCTGTTTTTT. Translated, it gives CASTYGQYLQGRTGELFF.

This chain joins TRBV19 and TRBJ2-6; the D is unclear. V was shortened by 7 bases and J by 2 bases, with 12 bases between the two germline ends. CDR1 and CDR2 (germline): LNHDA, SQIVND (reference sequence). The CDR3 has 15 residues. CDR3 nucleotide sequence: TGTGCCAGTACCCCCCCGTTCGCTGGGGCCAACGTCCTGACTTTC. It translates to CASTPPFAGANVLTF.

The chain is built from TRBV12-5 and TRBJ2-2, with 10 bases that match TRBD2. The V gene's germline CDR1 is LGHNT and CDR2 FRNRAP. The CDR3 spans 19 residues. J was trimmed by 1 base and V by 0 bases; bases with no gene match: 8. The CDR3 reads CASGLVYSGGNWNTGELFF. CDR3 nucleotide sequence: TGTGCTAGTGGTTTGGTATATAGCGGGGGGAACTGGAACACCGGGGAGCTGTTTTTT.

The V and J genes are TRBV5-4 and TRBJ2-2; 11 bases fit TRBD1. The germline gives CDR1 SGHNT, CDR2 YYREEE (reference sequence). The CDR3 runs to 17 residues. V was clipped by 4 bases and J by 3 bases; unmatched bases: 8. The CDR3 is CASSRPGTGGYTGELFF. The CDR3 coding sequence is TGTGCCAGCAGCCGGCCGGGGACAGGGGGATACACCGGGGAGCTGTTTTTT. Combining the CDR3 with reference TRBV5-4 and TRBJ2-2 gives the whole variable domain ETGVTQSPTHLIKTRGQQVTLRCSSQSGHNTVSWYQQALGQGPQFIFQYYREEENGRGNFPPRFSGLQFPNYSSELNVNALELDDSALYLCASSRPGTGGYTGELFFGEGSRLTVL.

The chain uses TRBV4-2 and TRBJ2-1; 9 bases line up with TRBD2. J lost 6 bases, V lost 0 bases, and 3 bases had no gene match. The CDR3 sequence is 15 residues long. Germline loops: CDR1 LGHNA, CDR2 YNFKEQ. CDR3 residues: CASSQDPAGGNEQFF. As DNA, the CDR3 is TGTGCCAGCAGCCAAGATCCAGCGGGGGGCAATGAGCAGTTCTTC.

The V gene is TRBV24-1, the J gene TRBJ2-7, with D maybe TRBD2 (5 bases). CDR1 is KGHDR and CDR2 is SFDVKD in the germline V gene. Trimming left V 4 bases short and J 9 bases short, with 15 bases between. This CDR3 region has 13 residues. The CDR3 DNA follows: TGTGCCACCAGTGAAAATTCGGGGAACACGCAGTACTTC. Encoded protein: CATSENSGNTQYF.

The chain couples TRBV7-9 to TRBJ1-1; D gene uncertain. V was cut by 1 base and J by 0 bases, with 6 bases left in between. CDR1 is SEHNR and CDR2 is FQNEAQ in the germline V gene (reference sequence). The CDR3 length is 14 residues. The CDR3 loop reads CASSLDGLNTEAFF. The DNA of the CDR3 is TGTGCCAGCAGCTTAGACGGGTTGAACACTGAAGCTTTCTTT.

The chain couples TRBV19 to TRBJ2-7; TRBD2 is a possible D gene (6 bases). The germline V gene encodes CDR1 LNHDA and CDR2 SQIVND (reference sequence). Trimming stripped 5 bases from V and 2 bases from J, with 13 bases between. The CDR3 is 14 amino acids. CDR3 loop: CASSPGLMTYEQYF. DNA for the CDR3: TGTGCCAGTAGTCCGGGACTGATGACCTACGAGCAGTACTTC.